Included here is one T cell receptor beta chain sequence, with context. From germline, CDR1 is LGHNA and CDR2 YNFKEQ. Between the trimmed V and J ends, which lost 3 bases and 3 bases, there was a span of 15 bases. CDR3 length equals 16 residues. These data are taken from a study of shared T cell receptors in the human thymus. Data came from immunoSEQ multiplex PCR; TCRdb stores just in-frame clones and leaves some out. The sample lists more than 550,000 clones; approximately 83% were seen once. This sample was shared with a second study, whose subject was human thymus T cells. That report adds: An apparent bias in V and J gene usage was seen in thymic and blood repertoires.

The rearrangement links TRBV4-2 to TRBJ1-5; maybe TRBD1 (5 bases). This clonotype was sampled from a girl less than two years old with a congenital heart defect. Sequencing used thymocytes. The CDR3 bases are TGTGCCAGCAGCCAGCACAACAGGCCCTACAATCAGCCCCAGCATTTT. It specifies CASSQHNRPYNQPQHF.